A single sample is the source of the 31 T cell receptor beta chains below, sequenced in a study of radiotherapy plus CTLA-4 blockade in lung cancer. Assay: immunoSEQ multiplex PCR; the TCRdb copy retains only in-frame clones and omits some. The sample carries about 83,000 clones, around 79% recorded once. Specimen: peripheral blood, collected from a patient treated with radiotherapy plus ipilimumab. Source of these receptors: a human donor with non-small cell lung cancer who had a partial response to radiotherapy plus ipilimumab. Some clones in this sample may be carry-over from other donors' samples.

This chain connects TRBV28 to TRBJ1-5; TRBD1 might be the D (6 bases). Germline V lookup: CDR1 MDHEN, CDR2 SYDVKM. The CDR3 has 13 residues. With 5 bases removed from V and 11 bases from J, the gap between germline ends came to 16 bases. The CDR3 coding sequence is TGTGCCAGCAGTACTAGGGGGGGAGGGGCCCAGCATTTT. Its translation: CASSTRGGGAQHF. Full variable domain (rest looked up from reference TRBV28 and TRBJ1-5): DVKVTQSSRYLVKRTGEKVFLECVQDMDHENMFWYRQDPGLGLRLIYFSYDVKMKEKGDIPEGYSVSREKKERFSLILESASTNQTSMYLCASSTRGGGAQHFGDGTRLSIL.

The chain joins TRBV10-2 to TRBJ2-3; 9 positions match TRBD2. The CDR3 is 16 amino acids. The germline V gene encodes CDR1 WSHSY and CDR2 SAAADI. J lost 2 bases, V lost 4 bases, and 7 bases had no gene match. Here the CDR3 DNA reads TGCGCCAGCAGTGGTCCGGCGGGAGGGTCCACAGATACGCAGTATTTT. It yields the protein CASSGPAGGSTDTQYF.

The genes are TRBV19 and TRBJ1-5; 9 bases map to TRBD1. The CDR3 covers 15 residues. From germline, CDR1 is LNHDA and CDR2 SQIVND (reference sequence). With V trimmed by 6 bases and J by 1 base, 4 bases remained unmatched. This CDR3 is CASRWGQGSNQPQHF. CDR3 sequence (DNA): TGTGCCAGTAGATGGGGACAGGGCAGCAATCAGCCCCAGCATTTT.

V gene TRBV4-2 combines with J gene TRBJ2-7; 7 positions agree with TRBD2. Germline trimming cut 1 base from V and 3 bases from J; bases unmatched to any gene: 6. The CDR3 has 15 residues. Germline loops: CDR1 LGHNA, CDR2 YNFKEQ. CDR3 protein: CASSQVGGKLYEQYF. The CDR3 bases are TGTGCCAGCAGCCAAGTGGGGGGGAAACTCTACGAGCAGTACTTC.

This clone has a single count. CDR3 residues: CASSSHPSGEQFF. Here the CDR3 DNA reads TGTGCCAGCAGCTCGCACCCTAGTGGCGAGCAGTTCTTC. The rearrangement links TRBV7-7 to TRBJ2-1; D unresolved. Germline CDR1 SSHAT, CDR2 FNYEAQ (reference sequence). V dropped 4 bases and J dropped 10 bases, with 14 bases sitting between them. CDR3 length: 13 residues.

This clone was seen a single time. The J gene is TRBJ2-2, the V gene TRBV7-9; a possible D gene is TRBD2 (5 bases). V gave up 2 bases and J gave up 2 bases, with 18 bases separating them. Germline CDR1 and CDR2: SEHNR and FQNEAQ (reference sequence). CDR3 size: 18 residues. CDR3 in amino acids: CASSLTRTGLTNTGELFF. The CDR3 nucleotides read TGTGCCAGCAGCTTAACCCGGACCGGACTGACAAACACCGGGGAGCTGTTTTTT.

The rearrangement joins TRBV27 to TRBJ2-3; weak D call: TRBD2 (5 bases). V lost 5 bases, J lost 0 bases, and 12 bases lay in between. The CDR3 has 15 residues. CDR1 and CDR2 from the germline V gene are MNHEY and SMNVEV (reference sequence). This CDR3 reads CASSPSSWSTDTQYF. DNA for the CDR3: TGTGCCAGCAGTCCATCTAGCTGGAGCACAGATACGCAGTATTTT.

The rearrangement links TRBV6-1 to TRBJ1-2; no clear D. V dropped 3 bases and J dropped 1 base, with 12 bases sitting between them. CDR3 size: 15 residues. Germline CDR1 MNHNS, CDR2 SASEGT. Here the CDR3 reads CASSDEGSLNYGYTF. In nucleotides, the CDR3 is TGTGCCAGCAGTGATGAGGGCAGCCTTAACTATGGCTACACCTTC.

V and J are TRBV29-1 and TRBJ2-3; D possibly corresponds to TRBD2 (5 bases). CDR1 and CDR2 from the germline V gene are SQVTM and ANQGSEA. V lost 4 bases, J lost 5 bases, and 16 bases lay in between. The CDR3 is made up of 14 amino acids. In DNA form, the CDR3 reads TGCAGCGTTGTGGCTTCTCTAGCCGGAGATACGCAGTATTTT. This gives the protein CSVVASLAGDTQYF.

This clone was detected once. The CDR3 loop is CASSLPGELFF. The CDR3 nucleotides read TGTGCCAGCAGCCTCCCGGGGGAGCTGTTTTTT. This chain connects TRBV28 to TRBJ2-2; D is unresolved. V shed 6 bases and J shed 8 bases, with 7 bases lying between them. The CDR3 extends over 11 amino acids. The germline V gene encodes CDR1 MDHEN and CDR2 SYDVKM.

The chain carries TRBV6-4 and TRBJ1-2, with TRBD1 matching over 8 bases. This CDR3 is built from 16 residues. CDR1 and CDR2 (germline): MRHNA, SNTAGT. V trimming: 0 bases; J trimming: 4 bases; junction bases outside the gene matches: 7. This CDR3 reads CASSDSTTGAFYGYTF. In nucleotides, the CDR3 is TGTGCCAGCAGTGACTCAACGACAGGGGCTTTCTATGGCTACACCTTC.

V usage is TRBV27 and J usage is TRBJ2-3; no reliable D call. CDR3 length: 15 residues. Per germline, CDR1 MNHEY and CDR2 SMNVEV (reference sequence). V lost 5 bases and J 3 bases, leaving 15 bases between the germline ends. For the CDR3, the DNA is TGTGCCAGCAGTCCAAACACACCACAGACAGATACGCAGTATTTT. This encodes CASSPNTPQTDTQYF.

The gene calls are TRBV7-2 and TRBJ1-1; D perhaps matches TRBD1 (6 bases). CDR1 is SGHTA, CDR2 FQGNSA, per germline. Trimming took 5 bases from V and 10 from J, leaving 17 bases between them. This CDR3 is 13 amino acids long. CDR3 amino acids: CASSNRQDLIAFF. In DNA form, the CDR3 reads TGTGCCAGCAGCAACCGACAGGACCTAATAGCTTTCTTT.

The CDR3 spells CASSSPGTAQNTEAFF. DNA of the CDR3: TGTGCCAGCAGTTCCCCCGGGACAGCGCAGAACACTGAAGCTTTCTTT. The chain joins TRBV28 to TRBJ1-1, with 7 nucleotides matching TRBD1. CDR3 length: 16 amino acids. Per the germline V gene, CDR1 is MDHEN and CDR2 is SYDVKM. V dropped 4 bases and J dropped 1; count of bases not matched to a gene: 9.

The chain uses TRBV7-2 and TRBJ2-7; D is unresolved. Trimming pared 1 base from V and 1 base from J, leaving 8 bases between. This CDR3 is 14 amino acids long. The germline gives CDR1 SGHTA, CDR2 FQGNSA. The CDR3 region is CASSLDSGSYEQYF. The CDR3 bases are TGTGCCAGCAGCTTAGACTCCGGTTCCTACGAGCAGTACTTC.

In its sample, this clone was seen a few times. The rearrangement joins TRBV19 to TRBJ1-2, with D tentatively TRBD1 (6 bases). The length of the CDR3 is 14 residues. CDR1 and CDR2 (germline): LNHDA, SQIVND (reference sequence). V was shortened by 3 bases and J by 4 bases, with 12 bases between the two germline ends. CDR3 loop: CASSIDRTLYGYTF. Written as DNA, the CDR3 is TGTGCCAGTAGTATCGACAGGACTCTCTATGGCTACACCTTC. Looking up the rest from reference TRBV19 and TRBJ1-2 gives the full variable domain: DGGITQSPKYLFRKEGQNVTLSCEQNLNHDAMYWYRQDPGQGLRLIYYSQIVNDFQKGDIAEGYSVSREKKESFPLTVTSAQKNPTAFYLCASSIDRTLYGYTFGSGTRLTVV.

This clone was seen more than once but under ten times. CDR3 protein: CASTLSYEQYF. The CDR3 DNA reads as TGTGCCAGCACCCTGTCCTACGAGCAGTACTTC. The rearrangement uses TRBV6-5 and TRBJ2-7; D gene uncertain. Per germline, CDR1 MNHEY and CDR2 SVGAGI. CDR3 length equals 11 residues. The V gene lost 7 bases and the J gene lost 1 base, with 5 bases spanning the gap.

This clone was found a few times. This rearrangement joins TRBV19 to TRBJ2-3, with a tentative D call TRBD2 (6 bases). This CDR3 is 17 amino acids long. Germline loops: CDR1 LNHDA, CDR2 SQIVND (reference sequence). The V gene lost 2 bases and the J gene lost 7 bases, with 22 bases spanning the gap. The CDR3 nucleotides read TGTGCCAGTAGTATACAAGAACGGGCGGGACCCGAGTATACGCAGTATTTT. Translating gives CASSIQERAGPEYTQYF.

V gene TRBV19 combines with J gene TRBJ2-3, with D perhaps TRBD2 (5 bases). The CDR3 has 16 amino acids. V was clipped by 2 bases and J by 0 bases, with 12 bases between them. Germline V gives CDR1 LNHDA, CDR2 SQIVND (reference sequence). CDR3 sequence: CASSIRGPESTDTQYF. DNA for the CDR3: TGTGCCAGTAGTATAAGAGGGCCAGAGAGCACAGATACGCAGTATTTT.

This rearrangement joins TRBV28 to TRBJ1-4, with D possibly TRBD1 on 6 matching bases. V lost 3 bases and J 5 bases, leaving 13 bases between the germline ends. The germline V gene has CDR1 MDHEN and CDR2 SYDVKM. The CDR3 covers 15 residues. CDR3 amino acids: CASSLTGQRNEKLFF. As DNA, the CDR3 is TGTGCCAGCAGTTTGACAGGACAGAGAAATGAAAAACTGTTTTTT.

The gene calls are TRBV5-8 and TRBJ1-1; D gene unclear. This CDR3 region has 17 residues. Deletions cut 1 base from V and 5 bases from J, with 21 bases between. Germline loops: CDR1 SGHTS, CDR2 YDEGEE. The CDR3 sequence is CASSLKAMVGGFTEAFF. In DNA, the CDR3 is TGTGCCAGCAGCTTGAAGGCAATGGTAGGAGGGTTTACTGAAGCTTTCTTT.

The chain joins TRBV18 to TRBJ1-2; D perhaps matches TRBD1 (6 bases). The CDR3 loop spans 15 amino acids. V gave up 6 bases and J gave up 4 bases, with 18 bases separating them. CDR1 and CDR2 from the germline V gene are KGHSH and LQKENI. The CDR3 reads CASSHDRSAGYGYTF. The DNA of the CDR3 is TGTGCCAGCTCGCACGACAGGTCGGCGGGCTATGGCTACACCTTC.

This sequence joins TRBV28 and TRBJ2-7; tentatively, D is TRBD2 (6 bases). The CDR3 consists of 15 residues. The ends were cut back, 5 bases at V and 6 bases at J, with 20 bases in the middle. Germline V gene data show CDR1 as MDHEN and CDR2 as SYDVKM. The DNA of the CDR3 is TGTGCCAGCAGTATAACCGGTACTAGCTTCCTCGAGCAGTACTTC. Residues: CASSITGTSFLEQYF. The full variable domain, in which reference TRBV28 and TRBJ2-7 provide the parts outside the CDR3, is DVKVTQSSRYLVKRTGEKVFLECVQDMDHENMFWYRQDPGLGLRLIYFSYDVKMKEKGDIPEGYSVSREKKERFSLILESASTNQTSMYLCASSITGTSFLEQYFGPGTRLTVT.

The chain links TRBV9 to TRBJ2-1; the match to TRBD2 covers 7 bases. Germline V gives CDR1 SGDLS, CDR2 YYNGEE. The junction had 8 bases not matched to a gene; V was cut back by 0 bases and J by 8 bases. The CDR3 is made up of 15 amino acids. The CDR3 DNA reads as TGTGCCAGCAGCGTAGCGTGGGGCCGGGGGGATGAGCAGTTCTTC. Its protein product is CASSVAWGRGDEQFF.

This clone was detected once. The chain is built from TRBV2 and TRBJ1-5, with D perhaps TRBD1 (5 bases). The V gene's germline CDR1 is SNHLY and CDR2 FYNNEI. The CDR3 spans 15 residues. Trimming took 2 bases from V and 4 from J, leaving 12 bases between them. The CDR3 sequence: CASSESGGGNQPQHF. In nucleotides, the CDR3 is TGTGCCAGCAGTGAAAGTGGGGGGGGTAATCAGCCCCAGCATTTT.

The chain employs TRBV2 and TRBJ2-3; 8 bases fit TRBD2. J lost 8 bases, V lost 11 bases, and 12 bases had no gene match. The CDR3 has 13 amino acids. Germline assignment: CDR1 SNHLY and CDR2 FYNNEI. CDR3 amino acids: CAGAPGLGSTQYF. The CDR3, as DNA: TGTGCCGGCGCCCCGGGACTAGGCTCTACGCAGTATTTT.

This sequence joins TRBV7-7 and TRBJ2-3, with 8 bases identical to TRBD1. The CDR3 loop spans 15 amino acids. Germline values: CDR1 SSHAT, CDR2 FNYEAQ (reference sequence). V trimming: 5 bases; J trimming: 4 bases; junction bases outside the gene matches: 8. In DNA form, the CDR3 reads TGTGCCAGCAGCCTTGGACAGGGTGGTGCAGATACGCAGTATTTT. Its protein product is CASSLGQGGADTQYF.

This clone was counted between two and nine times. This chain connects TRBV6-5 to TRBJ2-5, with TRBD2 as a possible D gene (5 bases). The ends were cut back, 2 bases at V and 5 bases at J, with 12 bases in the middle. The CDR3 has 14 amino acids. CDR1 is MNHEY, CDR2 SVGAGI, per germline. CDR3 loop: CASSYQHRGETQYF. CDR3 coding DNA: TGTGCCAGCAGTTACCAACACCGAGGGGAGACCCAGTACTTC.

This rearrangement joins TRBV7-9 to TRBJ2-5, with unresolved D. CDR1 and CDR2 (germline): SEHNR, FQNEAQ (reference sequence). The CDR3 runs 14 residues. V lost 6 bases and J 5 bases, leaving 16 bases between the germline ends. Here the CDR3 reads CASRLASYVETQYF. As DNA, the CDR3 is TGTGCCAGCAGGCTGGCTAGTTATGTGGAGACCCAGTACTTC.

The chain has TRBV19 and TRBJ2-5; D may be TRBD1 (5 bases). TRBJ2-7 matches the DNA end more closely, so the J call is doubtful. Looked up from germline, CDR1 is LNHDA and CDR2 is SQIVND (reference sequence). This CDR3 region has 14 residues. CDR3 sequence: CASSPWQDIYEQYF. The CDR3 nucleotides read TGTGCCAGTAGTCCCTGGCAGGACATCTACGAGCAGTACTTC.

CDR3: CASSPPSTEETQYF. The CDR3 DNA reads TGTGCCAGCTCTCCCCCCTCGACAGAAGAGACCCAGTACTTC. V is TRBV18 and J is TRBJ2-5; D might be TRBD1 (5 bases). The CDR3 has 14 residues. Germline CDR1 is KGHSH and CDR2 is LQKENI. V was clipped by 6 bases and J by 3 bases, with 14 bases between them.